The present T cell receptor beta chain was sequenced within a study of blood T cell repertoires in COVID-19. Study-wide background: T cells, B-cell-depleted T cells, or PBMCs provided the cDNA or gDNA that served as material.

Sequencing used immunoSEQ multiplex PCR; TCRdb keeps in-frame clones, though not all of them. Of 250,000 to 300,000 clones in the sample, 70% to 90% were seen once. The specimen was peripheral blood. This TCR was recovered from a man younger than 30 with active or convalescent COVID-19.

In DNA form, the CDR3 reads TGTGCCAGCAGTTTAAGTACAGGGACTGAAGCTTTCTTT. Encoded protein: CASSLSTGTEAFF. The V and J genes are TRBV28 and TRBJ1-1, with D possibly being TRBD1 (6 bases). The CDR3 extends over 13 amino acids. Trimming stripped 2 bases from V and 5 bases from J, with 9 bases between. Germline lookup yields CDR1 MDHEN and CDR2 SYDVKM.